This TCR beta chain was recorded in a study of shared clonotypes between healthy human individuals. Study-level background: Sampling drew on donors who were two women and three men aged 18 to 49.

The CDR3 covers 16 residues. From germline, CDR1 is LNHNV and CDR2 YYDKDF (reference sequence). V was trimmed by 0 bases and J by 0 bases, leaving 12 bases between them. Naivety among CD8 cells was defined by CD45RO negativity and positive CCR7 selection, thereby excluding terminally differentiated effector memory CD45RA+ cells. Clones were sequenced by immunoSEQ multiplex PCR, and TCRdb holds only the in-frame ones, with some missing. The sample consists of hundreds of thousands of clones, 90% to 97% of them appearing once. The chain couples TRBV15 to TRBJ2-7, with D tentatively TRBD1 or TRBD2 (5 bases each). The TCR sequence derives from a woman in her twenties or thirties in good health. The specimen sequenced was naive CD8+ T cells sorted from blood. The CDR3 DNA reads TGTGCCACCAGCAGAGATCTAGGGACGGTCTCCTACGAGCAGTACTTC. It yields the protein CATSRDLGTVSYEQYF.